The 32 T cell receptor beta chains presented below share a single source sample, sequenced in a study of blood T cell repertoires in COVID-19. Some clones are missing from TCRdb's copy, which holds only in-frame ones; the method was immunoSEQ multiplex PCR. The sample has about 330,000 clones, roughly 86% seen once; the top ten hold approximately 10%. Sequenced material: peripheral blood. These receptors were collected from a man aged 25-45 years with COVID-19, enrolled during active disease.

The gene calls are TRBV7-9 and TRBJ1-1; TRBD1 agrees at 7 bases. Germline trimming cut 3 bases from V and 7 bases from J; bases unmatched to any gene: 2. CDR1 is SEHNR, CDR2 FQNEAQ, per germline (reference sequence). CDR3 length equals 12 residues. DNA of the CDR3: TGTGCCAGCAGCTTTACAGGGGTTGAAGCTTTCTTT. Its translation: CASSFTGVEAFF.

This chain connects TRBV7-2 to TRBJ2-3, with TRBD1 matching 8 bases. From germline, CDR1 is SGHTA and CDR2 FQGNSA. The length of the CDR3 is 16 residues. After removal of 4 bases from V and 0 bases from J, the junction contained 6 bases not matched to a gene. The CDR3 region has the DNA TGTGCCAGCAGCTCCGTGCAGGGGGCTAGCACAGATACGCAGTATTTT. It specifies CASSSVQGASTDTQYF.

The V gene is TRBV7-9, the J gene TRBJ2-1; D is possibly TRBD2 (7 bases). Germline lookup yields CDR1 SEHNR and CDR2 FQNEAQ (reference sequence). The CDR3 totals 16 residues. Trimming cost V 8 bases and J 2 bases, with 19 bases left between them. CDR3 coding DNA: TGTGCCAGCTCCCAACCAAAGGGGGGGGCCTACAATGAGCAGTTCTTC. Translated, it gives CASSQPKGGAYNEQFF.

CDR3 coding DNA: TGTGCCAGCAGTGCCGCCGACGCGGGGGGCTCCTACGAGCAGTACTTC. Residues: CASSAADAGGSYEQYF. This chain links TRBV27 with TRBJ2-7; TRBD2 aligns across 8 bases. Germline values: CDR1 MNHEY, CDR2 SMNVEV (reference sequence). With V trimmed by 5 bases and J by 0 bases, 9 bases remained unmatched. There are 16 residues in the CDR3.

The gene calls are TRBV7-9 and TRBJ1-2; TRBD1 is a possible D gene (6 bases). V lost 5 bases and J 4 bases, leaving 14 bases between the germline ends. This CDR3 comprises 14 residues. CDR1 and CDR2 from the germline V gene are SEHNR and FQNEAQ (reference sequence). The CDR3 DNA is TGTGCCAGCAGCCTCTCGCAGGGGAGCTATGGCTACACCTTC. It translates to CASSLSQGSYGYTF.

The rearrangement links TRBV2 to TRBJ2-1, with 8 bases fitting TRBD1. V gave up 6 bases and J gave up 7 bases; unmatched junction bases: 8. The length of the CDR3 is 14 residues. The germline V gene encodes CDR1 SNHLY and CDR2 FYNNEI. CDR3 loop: CASRRLQGGNEQFF. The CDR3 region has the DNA TGTGCCAGCAGGAGACTACAGGGGGGAAATGAGCAGTTCTTC. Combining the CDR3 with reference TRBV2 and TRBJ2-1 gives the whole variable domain EPEVTQTPSHQVTQMGQEVILRCVPISNHLYFYWYRQILGQKVEFLVSFYNNEISEKSEIFDDQFSVERPDGSNFTLKIRSTKLEDSAMYFCASRRLQGGNEQFFGPGTRLTVL.

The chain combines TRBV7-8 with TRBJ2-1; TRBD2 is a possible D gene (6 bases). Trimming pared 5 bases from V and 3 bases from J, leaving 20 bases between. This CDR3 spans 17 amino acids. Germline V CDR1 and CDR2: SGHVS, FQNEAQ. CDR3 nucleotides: TGTGCCAGCAGCCATGCGGGACTGGGGACGGACTACAATGAGCAGTTCTTC. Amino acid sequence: CASSHAGLGTDYNEQFF. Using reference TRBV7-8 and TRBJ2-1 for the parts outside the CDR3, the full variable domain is GAGVSQSPRYKVAKRGQDVALRCDPISGHVSLFWYQQALGQGPEFLTYFQNEAQLDKSGLPSDRFFAERPEGSVSTLKIQRTQQEDSAVYLCASSHAGLGTDYNEQFFGPGTRLTVL.

In DNA form, the CDR3 reads TGTGCCAGCAGTTGGGGAGAGGGCACAGATACGCAGTATTTT. It codes for CASSWGEGTDTQYF. The chain has TRBV28 and TRBJ2-3; the D gene is possibly TRBD2 (5 bases). CDR1 and CDR2 from the germline V gene are MDHEN and SYDVKM. The CDR3 spans 14 residues. V gave up 4 bases and J gave up 1 base, with 9 bases separating them.

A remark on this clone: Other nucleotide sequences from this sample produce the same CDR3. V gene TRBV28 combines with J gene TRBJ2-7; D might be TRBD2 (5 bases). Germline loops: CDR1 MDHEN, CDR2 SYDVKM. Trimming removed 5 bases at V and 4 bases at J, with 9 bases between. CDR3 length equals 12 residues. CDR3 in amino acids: CASSLGLYEQYF. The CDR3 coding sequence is TGTGCCAGCAGTCTTGGACTTTACGAGCAGTACTTC.

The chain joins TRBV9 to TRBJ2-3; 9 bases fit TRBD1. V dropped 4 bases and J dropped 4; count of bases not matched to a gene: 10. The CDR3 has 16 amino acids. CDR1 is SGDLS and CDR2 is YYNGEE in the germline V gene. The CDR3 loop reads CASSPAAGQGADTQYF. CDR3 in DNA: TGTGCCAGCAGCCCCGCGGCGGGACAGGGCGCAGATACGCAGTATTTT.

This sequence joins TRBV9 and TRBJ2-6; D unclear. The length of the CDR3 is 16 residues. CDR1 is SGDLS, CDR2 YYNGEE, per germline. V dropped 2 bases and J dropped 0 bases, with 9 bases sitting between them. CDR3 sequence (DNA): TGTGCCAGCAGCGTTGGAGATACCTCTGGGGCCAACGTCCTGACTTTC. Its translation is CASSVGDTSGANVLTF.

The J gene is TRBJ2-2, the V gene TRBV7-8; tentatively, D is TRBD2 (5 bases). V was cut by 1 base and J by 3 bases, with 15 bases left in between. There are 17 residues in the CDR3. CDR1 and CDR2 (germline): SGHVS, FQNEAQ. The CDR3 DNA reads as TGTGCCAGCAGCTTAGGAGGTCCGGGAACTTACACCGGGGAGCTGTTTTTT. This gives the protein CASSLGGPGTYTGELFF.

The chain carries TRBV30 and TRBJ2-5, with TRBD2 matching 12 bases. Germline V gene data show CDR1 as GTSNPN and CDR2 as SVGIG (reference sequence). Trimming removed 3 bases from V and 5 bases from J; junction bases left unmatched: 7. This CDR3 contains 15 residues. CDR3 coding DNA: TGTGCCTGGAGGGAGACTAGCGGGAGCCAGGAGACCCAGTACTTC. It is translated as CAWRETSGSQETQYF. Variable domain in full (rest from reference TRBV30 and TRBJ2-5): SQTIHQWPATLVQPVGSPLSLECTVEGTSNPNLYWYRQAAGRGLQLLFYSVGIGQISSEVPQNLSASRPQDRQFILSSKKLLLSDSGFYLCAWRETSGSQETQYFGPGTRLLVL.

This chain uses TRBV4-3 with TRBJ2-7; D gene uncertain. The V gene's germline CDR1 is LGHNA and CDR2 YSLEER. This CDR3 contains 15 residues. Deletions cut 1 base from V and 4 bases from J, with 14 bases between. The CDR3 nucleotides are TGCGCCAGCAGCCAAGTAGGAAGTCGGGTTTACGAGCAGTACTTC. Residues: CASSQVGSRVYEQYF.

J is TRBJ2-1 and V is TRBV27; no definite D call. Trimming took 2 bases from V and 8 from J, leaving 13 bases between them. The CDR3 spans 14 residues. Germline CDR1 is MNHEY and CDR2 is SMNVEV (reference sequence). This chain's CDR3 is CASSLNTPTDEQFF. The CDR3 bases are TGTGCCAGCAGTTTAAACACCCCTACAGATGAGCAGTTCTTC.

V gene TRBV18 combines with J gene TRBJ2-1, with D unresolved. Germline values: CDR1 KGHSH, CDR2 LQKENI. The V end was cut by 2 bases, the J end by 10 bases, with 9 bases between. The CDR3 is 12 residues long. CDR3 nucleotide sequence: TGTGCCAGCTCACCAGGCCAGGTCGAGCAGTTCTTC. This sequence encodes CASSPGQVEQFF.

CDR3 protein: CASSSGGVEQFF. Written as DNA, the CDR3 is TGTGCCAGCAGCTCAGGGGGCGTTGAGCAGTTCTTC. The gene calls are TRBV13 and TRBJ2-1, with 8 bases matching TRBD1. The CDR3 has 12 amino acids. The J segment lost 9 bases and the V segment lost 4 bases, leaving 2 bases of the junction unmatched. The germline V gene encodes CDR1 PRHDT and CDR2 FYEKMQ (reference sequence). Full variable domain (rest looked up from reference TRBV13 and TRBJ2-1): AAGVIQSPRHLIKEKRETATLKCYPIPRHDTVYWYQQGPGQDPQFLISFYEKMQSDKGSIPDRFSAQQFSDYHSELNMSSLELGDSALYFCASSSGGVEQFFGPGTRLTVL.

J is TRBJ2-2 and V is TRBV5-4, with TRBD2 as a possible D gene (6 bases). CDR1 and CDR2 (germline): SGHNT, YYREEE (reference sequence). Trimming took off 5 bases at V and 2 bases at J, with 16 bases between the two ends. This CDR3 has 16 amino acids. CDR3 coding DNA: TGTGCCAGCAGTTCAATAGCGGAGATAAACACCGGGGAGCTGTTTTTT. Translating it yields CASSSIAEINTGELFF.

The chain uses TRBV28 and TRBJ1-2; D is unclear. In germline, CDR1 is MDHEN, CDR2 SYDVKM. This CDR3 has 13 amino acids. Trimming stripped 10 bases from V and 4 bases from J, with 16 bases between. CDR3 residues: CATPGPSLYGYTF. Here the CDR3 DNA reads TGTGCCACCCCCGGCCCTAGTCTCTATGGCTACACCTTC.

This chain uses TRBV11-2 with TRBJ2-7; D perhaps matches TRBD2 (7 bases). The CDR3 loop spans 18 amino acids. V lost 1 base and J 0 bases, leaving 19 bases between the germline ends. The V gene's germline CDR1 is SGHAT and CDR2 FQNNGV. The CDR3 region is CASSLGGGGAVDSYEQYF. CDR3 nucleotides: TGTGCCAGCAGCTTAGGGGGAGGGGGAGCGGTGGACTCCTACGAGCAGTACTTC.

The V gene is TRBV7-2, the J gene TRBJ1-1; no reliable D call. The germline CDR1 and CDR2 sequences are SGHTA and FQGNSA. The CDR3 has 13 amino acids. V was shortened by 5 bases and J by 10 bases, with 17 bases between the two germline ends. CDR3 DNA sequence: TGTGCCAGCAGCCTCCTAGGCGGGTTGCGAGCTTTCTTT. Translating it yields CASSLLGGLRAFF. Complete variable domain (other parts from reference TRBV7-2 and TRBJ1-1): GAGVSQSPSNKVTEKGKDVELRCDPISGHTALYWYRQSLGQGLEFLIYFQGNSAPDKSGLPSDRFSAERTGGSVSTLTIQRTQQEDSAVYLCASSLLGGLRAFFGQGTRLTVV.

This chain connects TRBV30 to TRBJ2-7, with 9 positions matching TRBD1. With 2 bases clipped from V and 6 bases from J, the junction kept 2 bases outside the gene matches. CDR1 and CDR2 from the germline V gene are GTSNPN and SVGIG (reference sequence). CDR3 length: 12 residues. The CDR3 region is CAWSSTGGEQYF. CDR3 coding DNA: TGTGCCTGGAGTTCGACAGGGGGCGAGCAGTACTTC.

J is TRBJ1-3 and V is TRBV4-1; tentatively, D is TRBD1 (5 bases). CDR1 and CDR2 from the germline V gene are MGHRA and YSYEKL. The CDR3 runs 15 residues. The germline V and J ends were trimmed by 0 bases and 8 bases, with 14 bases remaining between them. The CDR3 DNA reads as TGCGCCAGCAGCCAAGATGAGACAGCGTGGGACACCATATATTTT. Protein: CASSQDETAWDTIYF.

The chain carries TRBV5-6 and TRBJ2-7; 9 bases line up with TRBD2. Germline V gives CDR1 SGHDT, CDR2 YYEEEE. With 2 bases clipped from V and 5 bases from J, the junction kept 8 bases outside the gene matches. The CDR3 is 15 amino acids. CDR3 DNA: TGTGCCAGCAGCTTATCGCGGGGGGGAACCCACGAGCAGTACTTC. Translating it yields CASSLSRGGTHEQYF. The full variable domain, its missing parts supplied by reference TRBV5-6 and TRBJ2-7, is DAGVTQSPTHLIKTRGQQVTLRCSPKSGHDTVSWYQQALGQGPQFIFQYYEEEERQRGNFPDRFSGHQFPNYSSELNVNALLLGDSALYLCASSLSRGGTHEQYFGPGTRLTVT.

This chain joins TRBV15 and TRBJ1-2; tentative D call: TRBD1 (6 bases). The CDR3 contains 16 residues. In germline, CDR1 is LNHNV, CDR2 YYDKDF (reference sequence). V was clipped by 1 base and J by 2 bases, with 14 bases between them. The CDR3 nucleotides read TGTGCCACCAGCAGAGTGGTGGGGGCGCGGAACTATGGCTACACCTTC. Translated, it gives CATSRVVGARNYGYTF.

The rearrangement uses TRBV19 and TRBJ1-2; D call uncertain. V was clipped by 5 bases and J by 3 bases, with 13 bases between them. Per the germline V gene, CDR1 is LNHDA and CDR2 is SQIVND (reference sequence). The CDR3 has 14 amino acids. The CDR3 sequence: CASSPAGRDYGYTF. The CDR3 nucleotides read TGTGCCAGTAGTCCCGCTGGGCGCGACTATGGCTACACCTTC.

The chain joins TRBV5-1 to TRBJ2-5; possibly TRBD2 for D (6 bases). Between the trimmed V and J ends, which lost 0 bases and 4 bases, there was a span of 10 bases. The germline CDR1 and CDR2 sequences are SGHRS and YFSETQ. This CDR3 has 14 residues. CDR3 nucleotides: TGCGCCAGCAGCTTGGAGCTAGCGCTAGAGACCCAGTACTTC. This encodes CASSLELALETQYF.

In DNA, the CDR3 is TGTGCCAGCAGCGCGGACACTTACGAGCAGTACTTC. Protein sequence: CASSADTYEQYF. V usage is TRBV5-4 and J usage is TRBJ2-7; D perhaps matches TRBD1 (5 bases). Germline V gives CDR1 SGHNT, CDR2 YYREEE (reference sequence). Trimming removed 4 bases at V and 4 bases at J, with 9 bases between. This CDR3 region has 12 residues.

CDR3 amino acids: CASSPQRGSNQPQHF. Here the CDR3 DNA reads TGTGCCAGCAGCCCTCAAAGGGGTAGCAATCAGCCCCAGCATTTT. The chain couples TRBV7-8 to TRBJ1-5; D is possibly TRBD1 (5 bases). V lost 5 bases, J lost 0 bases, and 11 bases lay in between. Per the germline V gene, CDR1 is SGHVS and CDR2 is FQNEAQ. The CDR3 covers 15 residues.

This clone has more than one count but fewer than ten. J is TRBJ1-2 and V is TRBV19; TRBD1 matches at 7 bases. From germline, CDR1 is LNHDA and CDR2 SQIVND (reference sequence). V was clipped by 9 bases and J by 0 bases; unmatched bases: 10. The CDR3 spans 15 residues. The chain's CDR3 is CASWPGGSANYGYTF. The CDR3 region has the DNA TGTGCCAGCTGGCCAGGGGGTTCAGCTAACTATGGCTACACCTTC.

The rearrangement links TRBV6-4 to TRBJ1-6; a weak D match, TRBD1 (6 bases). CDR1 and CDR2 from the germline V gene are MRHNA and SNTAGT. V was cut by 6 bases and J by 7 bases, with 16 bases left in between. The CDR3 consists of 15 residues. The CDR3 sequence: CASSPGVYVNSPLHF. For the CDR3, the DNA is TGTGCCAGCAGCCCAGGGGTCTATGTGAATTCACCCCTCCACTTT.

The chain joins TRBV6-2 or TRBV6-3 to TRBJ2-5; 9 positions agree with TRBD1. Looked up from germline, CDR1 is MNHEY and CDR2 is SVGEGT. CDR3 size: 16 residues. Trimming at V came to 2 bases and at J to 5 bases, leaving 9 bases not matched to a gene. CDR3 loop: CASSYPRDRARETQYF. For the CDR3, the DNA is TGTGCCAGCAGTTACCCGAGGGACAGGGCCCGGGAGACCCAGTACTTC.